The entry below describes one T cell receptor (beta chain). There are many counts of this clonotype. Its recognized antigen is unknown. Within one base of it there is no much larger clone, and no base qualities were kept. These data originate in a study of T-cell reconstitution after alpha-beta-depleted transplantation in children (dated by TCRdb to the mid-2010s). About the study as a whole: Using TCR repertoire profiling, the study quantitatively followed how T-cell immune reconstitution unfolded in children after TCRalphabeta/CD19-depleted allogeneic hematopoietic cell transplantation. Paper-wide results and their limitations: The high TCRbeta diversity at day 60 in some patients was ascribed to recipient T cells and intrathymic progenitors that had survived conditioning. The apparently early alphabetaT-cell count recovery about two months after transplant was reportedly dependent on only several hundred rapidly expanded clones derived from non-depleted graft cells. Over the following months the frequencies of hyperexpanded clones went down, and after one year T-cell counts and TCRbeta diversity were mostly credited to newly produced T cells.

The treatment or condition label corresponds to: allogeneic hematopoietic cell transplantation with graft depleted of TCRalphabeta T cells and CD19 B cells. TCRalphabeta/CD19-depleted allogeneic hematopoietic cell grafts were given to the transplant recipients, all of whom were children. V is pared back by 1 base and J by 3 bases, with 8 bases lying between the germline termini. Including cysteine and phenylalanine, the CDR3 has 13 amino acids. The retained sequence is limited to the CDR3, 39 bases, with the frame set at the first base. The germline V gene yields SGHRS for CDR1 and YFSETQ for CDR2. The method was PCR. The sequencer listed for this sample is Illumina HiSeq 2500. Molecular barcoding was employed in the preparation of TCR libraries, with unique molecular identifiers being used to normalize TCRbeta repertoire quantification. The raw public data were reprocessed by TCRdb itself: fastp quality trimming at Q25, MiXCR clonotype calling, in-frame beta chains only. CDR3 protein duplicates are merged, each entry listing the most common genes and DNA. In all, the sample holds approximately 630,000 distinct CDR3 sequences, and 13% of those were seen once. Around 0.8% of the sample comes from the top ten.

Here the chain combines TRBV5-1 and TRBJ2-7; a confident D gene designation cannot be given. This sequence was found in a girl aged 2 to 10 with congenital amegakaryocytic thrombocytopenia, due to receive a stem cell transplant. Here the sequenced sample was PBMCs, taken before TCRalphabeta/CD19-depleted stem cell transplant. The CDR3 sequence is CASSLRYDYEQYF. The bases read TGCGCCAGCAGCTTGAGATACGACTACGAGCAGTACTTC.